The present T cell receptor beta chain was sequenced within a study of blood T cell repertoires in COVID-19. Study information: Sites in the United States, Italy and Spain provided acute and convalescent COVID-19 samples. The cDNA or gDNA used as material had been derived from T cells, B-cell-depleted T cells, or PBMCs.

This clone came up once. In the original workflow: Nucleated cell number was recorded as an estimate derived from reference gene primer amplification. Libraries were prepared by immunoSEQ multiplex PCR; TCRdb keeps only in-frame clonotypes and omits some of them. Clone size and V and J calls were adopted from that table, with D and trimming inferred from the DNA. This table holds more than 250,000 clones, about nine tenths found once. From germline, CDR1 is LGHNA and CDR2 YSLEER. Trimming left V 8 bases short and J 1 base short, with 23 bases between. This CDR3 is 17 amino acids long. Sequences were obtained from peripheral blood. The chain links TRBV4-3 to TRBJ1-1, with a weak D call TRBD1 (6 bases). This receptor was identified in a man over 45 with active or convalescent COVID-19. CDR3 region: CASDPGRGYRGNTEAFF. As DNA, the CDR3 is TGCGCCAGCGACCCCGGGAGGGGGTATCGTGGGAACACTGAAGCTTTCTTT.